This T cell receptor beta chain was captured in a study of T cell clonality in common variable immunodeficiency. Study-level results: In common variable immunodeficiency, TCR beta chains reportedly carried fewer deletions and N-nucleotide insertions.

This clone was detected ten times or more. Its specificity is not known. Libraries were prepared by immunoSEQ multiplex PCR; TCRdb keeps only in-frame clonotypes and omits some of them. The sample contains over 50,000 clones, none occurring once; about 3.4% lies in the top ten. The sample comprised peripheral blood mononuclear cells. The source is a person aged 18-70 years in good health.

CDR3: CSVVPGVAGGPNEQFF. Partial CDR3 DNA: TGCAGCGTTGTCCCAGGGGTAGCGGGAGGGCCAAATGAG. The J gene is TRBJ2-1, the V gene TRBV29-1; 11 nucleotides match TRBD2. Read data end 3 residues before the CDR3 end; the end is taken from the germline J gene. Per the germline V gene, CDR1 is SQVTM and CDR2 is ANQGSEA. Unmatched junction bases numbered 12, after V lost 4 bases and J lost 7 bases. The CDR3 loop spans 16 amino acids.